This TCR beta chain was observed in a study of blood T cell repertoires in COVID-19. About the research overall: Acute and convalescent COVID-19 specimens originated in the United States, Italy and Spain.

Germline loops: CDR1 LGHNA, CDR2 YSLEER. Trimming cost V 0 bases and J 1 base, with 10 bases left between them. The CDR3 runs to 16 residues. Clones were sequenced by immunoSEQ multiplex PCR, and TCRdb holds only the in-frame ones, with some missing. Among some 120,000 clones listed, roughly 76% were seen once. V and J are TRBV4-3 and TRBJ2-4; D might be TRBD2 (5 bases). The specimen sequenced was peripheral blood. The clonotype was recovered from a human donor in a cohort sampled during active COVID-19. The CDR3 DNA reads as TGCGCCAGCAGCCAAGACGGGGTTGGGGCCAAAAACATTCAGTACTTC. Translated: CASSQDGVGAKNIQYF.